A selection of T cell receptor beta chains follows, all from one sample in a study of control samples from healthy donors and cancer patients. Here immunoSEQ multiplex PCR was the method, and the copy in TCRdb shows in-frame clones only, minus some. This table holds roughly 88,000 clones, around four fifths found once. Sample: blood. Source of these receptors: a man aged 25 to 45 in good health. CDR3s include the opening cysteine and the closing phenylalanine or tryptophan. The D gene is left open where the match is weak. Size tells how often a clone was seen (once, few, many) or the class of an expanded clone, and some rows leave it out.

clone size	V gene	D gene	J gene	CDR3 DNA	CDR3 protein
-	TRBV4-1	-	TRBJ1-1	TGCGCCAGCAGCCTTACGACGGAGAACACTGAAGCTTTCTTT	CASSLTTENTEAFF
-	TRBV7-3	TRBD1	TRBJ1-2	TGTGCCAGCAGCTCCCGGACAGGGGGTGGCTACACCTTC	CASSSRTGGGYTF
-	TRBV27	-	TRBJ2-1	TGTGCCAGCAGTGGGACTCCTTGGGATGAGCAGTTCTTC	CASSGTPWDEQFF
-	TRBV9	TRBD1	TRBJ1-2	TGTGCCAGCAGCATAGGGAGAGGGGGCTTGGGTGGCTACACCTTC	CASSIGRGGLGGYTF
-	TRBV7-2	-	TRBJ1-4	TGTGCCAGCAGCTCAGGGAAGCTACTAACTAATGAAAAACTGTTTTTT	CASSSGKLLTNEKLFF
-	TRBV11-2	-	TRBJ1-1	TGTGCCAGCAGCTTAGAAGGGTCGGCGAACACTGAAGCTTTCTTT	CASSLEGSANTEAFF
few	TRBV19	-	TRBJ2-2	TGTGCCAGTATCTCCGGGCCCTCTGAGGGCACCGGGGAGCTGTTTTTT	CASISGPSEGTGELFF
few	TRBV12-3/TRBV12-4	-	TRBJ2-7	TGTGCCAGCAGTCGGCTCCTCGAGGTCGAGCAGTACTTC	CASSRLLEVEQYF
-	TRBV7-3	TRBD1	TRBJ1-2	TGTGCCAGCAGCTCAGGGGGGGATGGCTACACCTTC	CASSSGGDGYTF
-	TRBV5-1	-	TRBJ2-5	TGCGCCAGCAGCTTGGGCGGGGGCGGAGAGACCCAGTACTTC	CASSLGGGGETQYF
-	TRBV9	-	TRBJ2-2	TGTGCCAGCAGCGTAGGAGGCAGACCGAACACCGGGGAGCTGTTTTTT	CASSVGGRPNTGELFF
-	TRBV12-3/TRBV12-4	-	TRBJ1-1	TGTGCCAGCAGTTTAGAACGAGCCGAAGCTTTCTTT	CASSLERAEAFF
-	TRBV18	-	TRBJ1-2	TGTGCCAGCTCGCGTCAGGGACGGGGCTACACCTTC	CASSRQGRGYTF
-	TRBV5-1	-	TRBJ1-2	TGCGCCAGCACCTTAGACCGGTCTAACTATGGCTACACCTTC	CASTLDRSNYGYTF
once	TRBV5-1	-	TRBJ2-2	TGCGCCAGCAGCTCCCAGACAGTTCCGAACACCGGGGAGCTGTTTTTT	CASSSQTVPNTGELFF
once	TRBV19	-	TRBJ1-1	TGTGCCAGTAGTATTAATAGGTACACTGAAGCTTTCTTT	CASSINRYTEAFF
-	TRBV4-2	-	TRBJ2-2	TGTGCCAGCAGCCAAGCCCCCACTAGCAGGGGCACCGGGGAGCTGTTTTTT	CASSQAPTSRGTGELFF
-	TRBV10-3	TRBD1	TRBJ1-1	TGTGCCACGGGACAGCTAAACACTGAAGCTTTCTTT	CATGQLNTEAFF